The TCR beta chain described here comes from a study of blood T cell repertoires in COVID-19. Study-level background: The samples span acute and convalescent COVID-19 from the United States, Italy and Spain. Sources were T cells, B-cell-depleted T cells, or PBMCs; the material itself was cDNA or gDNA.

Patients of the Seattle cohort, enrolled during active infection, were followed longitudinally. In the original analysis: Quantification of nucleated cells was approximated via reference gene primer amplification. Generated by immunoSEQ multiplex PCR, the TCRdb table keeps only in-frame clones and is missing some. D and trimming were read from the DNA, whereas the V and J calls and clone size are those reported in that table. Among around 94,000 clones listed, roughly 92% were seen once. The sequenced sample consisted of peripheral blood. This TCR came from a woman between 50 and 59 years old with COVID-19, enrolled during active disease.

The DNA of the CDR3 is TGTGCCAGTAGCTCGACAGGGCACCAGCCCCAGCATTTT. Protein: CASSSTGHQPQHF. This chain uses TRBV19 with TRBJ1-5; 7 positions agree with TRBD1. The CDR3 runs 13 residues. The V segment lost 6 bases and the J segment 7 bases; nucleotides outside the gene matches: 6. Germline V gives CDR1 LNHDA, CDR2 SQIVND (reference sequence). The complete variable domain, with remaining parts taken from reference TRBV19 and TRBJ1-5, reads DGGITQSPKYLFRKEGQNVTLSCEQNLNHDAMYWYRQDPGQGLRLIYYSQIVNDFQKGDIAEGYSVSREKKESFPLTVTSAQKNPTAFYLCASSSTGHQPQHFGDGTRLSIL.